The 22 T cell receptor beta chains given below trace back to one sample, sequenced in a study of T cells in Graves' hyperthyroidism and ophthalmopathy. RNA transcripts yielded amplified TCR beta CDR3 regions. Initially, a first-round RT-PCR of the TCR CDR3 employed the HTBI primer set. TCRdb re-called the multiplex PCR reads with MiXCR, one entry per CDR3 protein. The sample yields approximately 500,000 distinct CDR3 sequences, 46% seen once. The sample taken for sequencing was peripheral blood or thyroid tissue (not recorded which). Every receptor here comes from a woman in her late teens or twenties with Graves' hyperthyroidism.

This clonotype was seen only a few times. The gene calls are TRBV18 and TRBJ2-6; D unclear. The CDR3 spans 16 residues. The V gene's germline CDR1 is KGHSH and CDR2 LQKENI. V gave up 1 base and J gave up 0 bases, with 7 bases separating them. The CDR3 DNA reads as TGTGCCAGCTCACCACTGGGCAGCTCTGGGGCCAACGTCCTGACTTTC. As protein: CASSPLGSSGANVLTF.

This chain joins TRBV15 and TRBJ1-2; D uncertain. This CDR3 is built from 17 residues. The V end was cut by 0 bases, the J end by 2 bases, with 16 bases between. Germline CDR1 LNHNV, CDR2 YYDKDF (reference sequence). The CDR3 spells CATSREVGARVNYGYTF. The CDR3 coding sequence is TGTGCCACCAGCAGAGAAGTTGGAGCAAGAGTCAACTATGGCTACACCTTC.

In this sample, this clonotype turned up many times. The V and J genes are TRBV5-6 and TRBJ2-5; D unclear. V was pared by 2 bases and J by 9 bases, with 8 bases between. Germline values: CDR1 SGHDT, CDR2 YYEEEE. The CDR3 runs to 11 residues. The CDR3 loop reads CASSFGTPQYF. In nucleotides, the CDR3 is TGTGCCAGCAGCTTCGGAACACCCCAGTACTTC.

This clonotype has at least ten counts. V is TRBV19 and J is TRBJ2-7, with D possibly being TRBD1 (7 bases). Deletions cut 2 bases from V and 3 bases from J, with 17 bases between. The germline gives CDR1 LNHDA, CDR2 SQIVND (reference sequence). The CDR3 has 16 residues. The CDR3 spells CASSIRGAGGGYEQYF. The CDR3 DNA reads TGTGCCAGTAGTATACGGGGCGCAGGGGGAGGCTACGAGCAGTACTTC.

The chain carries TRBV7-3 and TRBJ1-1; 7 bases map to TRBD1. Germline V gives CDR1 SGHTA, CDR2 FQGTGA. The CDR3 has 13 amino acids. The CDR3 reads CARSTGLRVEAFF. The CDR3 DNA reads as TGTGCTAGATCGACAGGGCTTCGGGTTGAAGCTTTCTTT.

The chain has TRBV30 and TRBJ1-1; 9 bases are a match to TRBD1. This CDR3 spans 17 amino acids. CDR1 is GTSNPN, CDR2 SVGIG, per germline (reference sequence). The CDR3: CTSAYRRPTGGFTEAFF. The CDR3 DNA reads as TGTACCTCAGCCTATAGGAGACCTACAGGGGGCTTCACTGAAGCTTTCTTT.

The V and J genes are TRBV29-1 and TRBJ1-1; D is ambiguous. The CDR3 sequence is 11 residues long. V was cut by 6 bases and J by 10 bases, with 15 bases left in between. CDR1 is SQVTM and CDR2 is ANQGSEA in the germline V gene. The CDR3 spells CSVGLEGRAFF. DNA of the CDR3: TGCAGCGTGGGGTTGGAGGGAAGAGCTTTCTTT.

The chain couples TRBV19 to TRBJ2-1; D unclear. Per the germline V gene, CDR1 is LNHDA and CDR2 is SQIVND (reference sequence). This CDR3 spans 14 amino acids. Trimming cost V 4 bases and J 4 bases, with 11 bases left between them. CDR3 loop: CASSTTTGYNEQFF. CDR3 coding DNA: TGTGCCAGTAGTACCACGACGGGTTACAATGAGCAGTTCTTC.

This clonotype was counted ten times or more. The V gene is TRBV15, the J gene TRBJ2-5; 7 bases are a match to TRBD2. Germline-derived CDR1 and CDR2 are LNHNV and YYDKDF (reference sequence). V shed 0 bases and J 2 bases; nucleotides not matched to a gene: 6. The CDR3 extends over 16 amino acids. In nucleotides, the CDR3 is TGTGCCACCAGCAGAGAGGGTAGCGGGTCACAAGAGACCCAGTACTTC. Translated, it gives CATSREGSGSQETQYF.

The chain carries TRBV27 and TRBJ1-2; a weak D match, TRBD1 (5 bases). Trimming took 7 bases from V and 5 from J, leaving 14 bases between them. This CDR3 comprises 13 residues. Looked up from germline, CDR1 is MNHEY and CDR2 is SMNVEV (reference sequence). The CDR3 is CASKPGTQYGYTF. The DNA for the CDR3 is TGTGCCAGCAAACCCGGGACTCAATATGGCTACACCTTC.

The chain recombines TRBV29-1 with TRBJ1-1, with TRBD1 matching over 8 bases. The CDR3 runs 16 residues. Germline V CDR1 and CDR2: SQVTM, ANQGSEA. With 3 bases clipped from V and 6 bases from J, the junction kept 15 bases outside the gene matches. CDR3: CSVEAEQGGTFAEAFF. For the CDR3, the DNA is TGCAGCGTTGAGGCGGAACAGGGGGGGACTTTCGCTGAAGCTTTCTTT.

There are many counts of this clonotype. J is TRBJ1-4 and V is TRBV7-9; perhaps TRBD1 as D (5 bases). This CDR3 spans 14 amino acids. V was pared by 5 bases and J by 8 bases, with 15 bases between. Germline CDR1 SEHNR, CDR2 FQNEAQ (reference sequence). The CDR3 reads CASSPLAGKEKLFF. The CDR3 bases are TGTGCCAGCAGCCCCCTTGCAGGGAAGGAAAAACTGTTTTTT.

In the case of this clonotype: The conserved final phenylalanine or tryptophan is absent from the CDR3, which likely points to a read error. The chain has TRBV7-3 and TRBJ1-1; D is undetermined. The germline V gene encodes CDR1 SGHTA and CDR2 FQGTGA. This CDR3 contains 13 residues. The CDR3 here is CASSLTVNTEAFS. The CDR3 DNA reads as TGTGCCAGCAGCCTCACAGTGAACACTGAGGCTTTCTCT.

DNA for the CDR3: TGCAGTGCAGACGGGGGCACCTACGAGCAGTACTTC. This encodes CSADGGTYEQYF. The chain links TRBV20-1 to TRBJ2-7; D tentatively fits TRBD1 or TRBD2 (6 bases each). Germline V CDR1 and CDR2: DFQATT, SNEGSKA (reference sequence). Trimming took off 6 bases at V and 2 bases at J, with 11 bases between the two ends. The CDR3 totals 12 residues.

The gene calls are TRBV29-1 and TRBJ1-2; D is uncertain. Trimming removed 5 bases at V and 2 bases at J, with 9 bases between. CDR1 SQVTM and CDR2 ANQGSEA come from the germline V gene. The CDR3 runs to 12 residues. The CDR3 is CSVSGWNYGYTF. CDR3 DNA sequence: TGCAGCGTTAGCGGATGGAACTATGGCTACACCTTC.

A few counts support this clonotype. The rearrangement links TRBV3-1 to TRBJ1-6, with D maybe TRBD1 (6 bases). The CDR3 runs to 14 residues. Germline values: CDR1 LGHDT, CDR2 YNNKEL (reference sequence). V shed 2 bases and J shed 6 bases, with 8 bases lying between them. The CDR3 is CASSQFRGNSPLHF. CDR3 DNA sequence: TGTGCCAGCAGCCAATTCAGGGGTAATTCACCCCTCCACTTT.

This clonotype was counted many times. The rearrangement uses TRBV29-1 and TRBJ2-7; D is possibly TRBD1 or TRBD2 (5 bases each). Germline values: CDR1 SQVTM, CDR2 ANQGSEA. Between the trimmed V and J ends, which lost 5 bases and 2 bases, there was a span of 13 bases. This CDR3 has 13 residues. CDR3 bases: TGCAGCGTTCGATGGGACGAGGCCTACGAGCAGTACTTC. It is translated as CSVRWDEAYEQYF.

With regard to this clonotype: Since the CDR3 does not end with the conserved phenylalanine or tryptophan, this likely comes from a read error. It is unclear where the CDR3 begins or ends on the DNA, so no DNA is shown, and the CDR3 is as TCRdb lists it. This chain uses TRBV15 with TRBJ1-4; TRBD1, the table's D call, was not compared with the DNA. The germline V gene encodes CDR1 LNHNV and CDR2 YYDKDF (reference sequence). The CDR3 totals 10 residues, both ends included. The CDR3 is CATSSPRTGL.

This clonotype came up many times. The chain uses TRBV5-4 and TRBJ1-3, with D unclear. The CDR3 consists of 15 residues. V was trimmed by 2 bases and J by 0 bases, leaving 9 bases between them. Germline V lookup: CDR1 SGHNT, CDR2 YYREEE (reference sequence). CDR3 sequence reads: CASSLDGDSGNTIYF. DNA for the CDR3: TGTGCCAGCAGCTTAGACGGGGACTCTGGAAACACCATATATTTT.

This chain uses TRBV10-3 with TRBJ2-5, with TRBD1 identical over 10 bases. The CDR3 contains 18 residues. Germline CDR1 and CDR2: ENHRY and SYGVKD. V lost 6 bases to trimming and J lost 5 bases; unmatched junction nucleotides: 18. CDR3 sequence: CAISTTRPGDRGEETQYF. The CDR3 DNA reads as TGTGCCATCAGCACTACAAGGCCGGGGGACAGGGGCGAGGAGACCCAGTACTTC.

This clonotype has ten or more counts. The rearrangement links TRBV6-2 or TRBV6-3 to TRBJ1-5, with no clear D. This CDR3 comprises 13 residues. Between the trimmed V and J ends, which lost 6 bases and 11 bases, there was a span of 17 bases. Per germline, CDR1 MNHEY and CDR2 SVGEGT. The CDR3: CASSNPLLEAQHF. In nucleotides, the CDR3 is TGTGCCAGCAGCAATCCCCTCTTAGAGGCCCAGCATTTT.

Concerning this clonotype itself: A much larger clone lies one base from this, so it may be a read error. V usage is TRBV29-1 and J usage is TRBJ2-7; D unresolved. There are 13 residues in the CDR3. Germline V CDR1 and CDR2: SQVTM, ANQGSEA. CDR3 sequence reads: CSVEADMSYEQCF. The CDR3, as DNA: TGCAGCGTTGAAGCGGATATGTCCTACGAGCAGTGCTTC.